These 27 T cell receptor beta chains were sequenced from one sample in a study of spatial heterogeneity in lung cancer. TCRdb ran MiXCR on the 5' RACE reads and lists one entry per CDR3 protein. This table holds fewer than 600 distinct CDR3 sequences, 21% found once. Time point given: sample taken at primary tumor resection. The sequencing used normal lung tissue next to the tumor, collected at surgery. Receptors were obtained from a male donor with early-stage non-small cell lung cancer.

Concerning this clonotype itself: Within a library made for alpha chains, this beta chain is off target, and its count is uninformative. The chain combines TRBV5-6 with TRBJ2-7; TRBD2 agrees at 10 bases. Germline V gene data show CDR1 as SGHDT and CDR2 as YYEEEE. With V trimmed by 4 bases and J by 6 bases, 7 bases remained unmatched. This CDR3 is 14 amino acids long. CDR3 sequence (DNA): TGTGCCAGCAGCGAGCGGGGGGGCCTTCTCGAGCAGTACTTC. Translating gives CASSERGGLLEQYF.

In the case of this clonotype: Being off target in a library aimed at alpha chains, this beta chain has a size of little meaning. This sequence joins TRBV30 and TRBJ2-1; a possible D gene is TRBD1 (5 bases). This CDR3 has 11 residues. Germline lookup yields CDR1 GTSNPN and CDR2 SVGIG (reference sequence). V was trimmed by 7 bases and J by 3 bases, leaving 7 bases between them. The CDR3 nucleotides read TGTGCCTTTCAGGGCTACAATGAGCAGTTCTTC. It translates to CAFQGYNEQFF.

This clonotype was counted a few times. Being off target in a library aimed at alpha chains, this beta chain has a size of little meaning. The chain has TRBV28 and TRBJ2-3; no definite D call. Trimming took 2 bases from V and 9 from J, leaving 6 bases between them. The CDR3 consists of 11 residues. Germline V gene sequence: CDR1 MDHEN, CDR2 SYDVKM. The CDR3 protein is CASSLGGTQYF. The CDR3 nucleotides are TGTGCCAGCAGTTTAGGTGGCACGCAGTATTTT.

For this clonotype: The library was designed around alpha chains, so this beta chain is a stray read whose abundance carries little weight. This chain joins TRBV29-1 and TRBJ2-7, with a tentative D call TRBD1 (6 bases). This CDR3 is built from 13 residues. The germline CDR1 and CDR2 sequences are SQVTM and ANQGSEA. The ends were cut back, 3 bases at V and 3 bases at J, with 12 bases in the middle. The CDR3, as DNA: TGCAGCGTTGAGGACAGCCAAAACTACGAGCAGTACTTC. Translating gives CSVEDSQNYEQYF.

In this sample, this clonotype is large. Within a library made for alpha chains, this beta chain is off target, and its count is uninformative. This sequence joins TRBV7-9 and TRBJ2-2; D remains unclear. The V gene's germline CDR1 is SEHNR and CDR2 FQNEAQ (reference sequence). CDR3 length: 12 residues. Between the trimmed V and J ends, which lost 1 base and 7 bases, there was a span of 4 bases. This CDR3 is CASSLESGELFF. The CDR3 coding sequence is TGTGCCAGCAGCTTAGAGAGCGGGGAGCTGTTTTTT.

As regards this clonotype: Within a library made for alpha chains, this beta chain is off target, and its count is uninformative. The chain uses TRBV2 and TRBJ2-5, with D hard to call. Germline assignment: CDR1 SNHLY and CDR2 FYNNEI. V was pared by 3 bases and J by 4 bases, with 6 bases between. The CDR3 runs to 12 residues. CDR3 nucleotides: TGTGCCAGCAGTGAGACCGGAGAGACCCAGTACTTC. This translates into CASSETGETQYF.

This clonotype was seen a few times. This beta chain was picked up by a library intended for alpha chains and is off target, so its count carries little meaning. The chain couples TRBV9 to TRBJ2-3; TRBD1 is a possible D gene (5 bases). The CDR3 extends over 14 amino acids. Germline loops: CDR1 SGDLS, CDR2 YYNGEE. Trimming cost V 9 bases and J 7 bases, with 21 bases left between them. In nucleotides, the CDR3 is TGTGCCACCCGGCTGGTAGGGGCATCGTATACGCAGTATTTT. As protein: CATRLVGASYTQYF.

By share, this clonotype ranks as large. Found in a library prepared for alpha chains, this beta chain is an off-target read, and its abundance has little meaning. The V and J genes are TRBV6-5 and TRBJ2-7, with 7 bases identical to TRBD1. The CDR3 has 14 residues. V lost 6 bases, J lost 5 bases, and 10 bases stayed unmatched. CDR1 and CDR2 (germline): MNHEY, SVGAGI. The CDR3 DNA sequence: TGTGCCAGCAGGACCCCGACAGGGTGGAACGAGCAGTACTTC. Translation: CASRTPTGWNEQYF.

This clonotype qualifies as large (0.1 to 1%). This beta chain is an unintended read in a library built for alpha chains; its size means little. The chain combines TRBV28 with TRBJ2-1; D gene ambiguous. Trimming removed 6 bases from V and 7 bases from J, with 10 bases in between. The CDR3 covers 12 residues. Germline CDR1 is MDHEN and CDR2 is SYDVKM. The CDR3 DNA follows: TGTGCCAGCAGCTCGGGCCGGAATGAGCAGTTCTTC. Encoded protein: CASSSGRNEQFF.

This clonotype is large by share. The library was designed around alpha chains, so this beta chain is a stray read whose abundance carries little weight. V is TRBV30 and J is TRBJ2-5, with D possibly being TRBD2 (5 bases). The CDR3 totals 11 residues. V gave up 3 bases and J gave up 3 bases, with 5 bases separating them. CDR1 and CDR2 (germline): GTSNPN, SVGIG (reference sequence). For the CDR3, the DNA is TGTGCCTGGAGGAGGGAAGAGACCCAGTACTTC. Amino acid sequence: CAWRREETQYF.

In regard to this clonotype: Since the library was made to target alpha chains, this beta chain is a stray read and its abundance is not meaningful. In nucleotides, the CDR3 is TGCAGTCCCGACTCGGGAGGAGAGACCCAGTACTTC. Translated, it gives CSPDSGGETQYF. This chain connects TRBV20-1 to TRBJ2-5, with TRBD2 identical over 7 bases. V lost 8 bases and J lost 4; bases outside the gene matches: 7. Per the germline V gene, CDR1 is DFQATT and CDR2 is SNEGSKA (reference sequence). The CDR3 contains 12 residues.

In its sample, this clonotype was seen a few times. Since it is a stray read in a library aimed at alpha chains, this beta chain has a size that is not meaningful. This chain's CDR3 is CASSLLPRQPMEYF. CDR3 nucleotide sequence: TGTGCCAGCAGCCTCCTCCCCCGACAGCCCATGGAGTACTTC. The V gene is TRBV28, the J gene TRBJ2-7; tentative D call: TRBD1 (5 bases). Trimming removed 6 bases at V and 11 bases at J, with 23 bases between. This CDR3 spans 14 amino acids. Germline V gene data show CDR1 as MDHEN and CDR2 as SYDVKM.

By its share, this clonotype is large. Since the library was made to target alpha chains, this beta chain is a stray read and its abundance is not meaningful. The V gene is TRBV25-1, the J gene TRBJ2-1; the D call may be TRBD1 or TRBD2 (5 bases each). From germline, CDR1 is MGHDK and CDR2 SYGVNS. This CDR3 is 13 amino acids long. V lost 6 bases and J lost 7, with 13 bases in between. CDR3 nucleotides: TGTGCCAGCAGCGGAGGACAAGATAATGAGCAGTTCTTC. Its translation is CASSGGQDNEQFF.

This clonotype was picked up a small number of times. Being off target in a library aimed at alpha chains, this beta chain has a size of little meaning. V gene TRBV10-2 combines with J gene TRBJ2-2; the match to TRBD1 covers 7 bases. J gave up 6 bases and V 6 bases, and 4 bases lay outside the gene matches. This CDR3 contains 13 residues. CDR1 and CDR2 from the germline V gene are WSHSY and SAAADI. The CDR3 coding sequence is TGCGCCAGCAGCCCTGGGACAGCCGGGGAGCTGTTTTTT. It yields the protein CASSPGTAGELFF.

This clonotype was detected only a few times. This beta chain was picked up by a library intended for alpha chains and is off target, so its count carries little meaning. The V call is TRBV2, the J call TRBJ2-6; the match to TRBD1 covers 7 bases. Trimming removed 6 bases from V and 0 bases from J; junction bases left unmatched: 5. Germline V gives CDR1 SNHLY, CDR2 FYNNEI. The CDR3 extends over 16 amino acids. The CDR3 DNA reads as TGTGCCAGCAGGGGGACAGCACCCTCTGGGGCCAACGTCCTGACTTTC. It translates to CASRGTAPSGANVLTF.

As regards this clonotype: Because this beta chain is a stray read in a library intended to capture alpha chains, its abundance should not be given much weight. CDR3 in amino acids: CAIRAGGGIETQYF. CDR3 nucleotide sequence: TGTGCCATCAGGGCGGGCGGGGGCATAGAGACCCAGTACTTC. The genes are TRBV10-3 and TRBJ2-5; possible D gene TRBD2, 7 bases. The germline gives CDR1 ENHRY, CDR2 SYGVKD. The CDR3 covers 14 residues. The germline V and J ends were trimmed by 6 bases and 4 bases, with 15 bases remaining between them.

This clonotype is large in the sample. This beta chain represents an off-target read in a library built for alpha chains; its size is of limited meaning. The chain combines TRBV24-1 with TRBJ2-1; TRBD2 might be the D (5 bases). The CDR3 has 13 amino acids. Germline CDR1 and CDR2: KGHDR and SFDVKD. The ends were cut back, 4 bases at V and 8 bases at J, with 11 bases in the middle. The CDR3 sequence is CATSESSSYEQFF. The CDR3 DNA sequence: TGTGCCACCAGTGAGTCCTCTAGCTATGAGCAGTTCTTC.

This clonotype counts as large. Little can be read into the size of this beta chain, an off-target read in a library designed for alpha chains. This chain uses TRBV10-3 with TRBJ2-7; a possible D gene is TRBD1 (6 bases). The germline gives CDR1 ENHRY, CDR2 SYGVKD. The CDR3 is made up of 14 amino acids. Trimming stripped 5 bases from V and 0 bases from J, with 11 bases between. In DNA, the CDR3 is TGTGCCATCAGTACACAGGGTTCCTCCTACGAGCAGTACTTC. Amino acids: CAISTQGSSYEQYF.

This clonotype counts as large (0.1 to 1%). This beta chain slipped into a library made for alpha chains as a stray read, so its size is not meaningful. The genes are TRBV7-2 and TRBJ2-2; D not resolved. The V end lost 4 bases, the J end lost 0 bases, and 0 bases lay between the germline ends. Germline V gene data show CDR1 as SGHTA and CDR2 as FQGNSA. The CDR3 runs to 12 residues. The CDR3 coding sequence is TGTGCCAGCAGCTCGAACACCGGGGAGCTGTTTTTT. This codes for CASSSNTGELFF.

Of note for this clonotype: Found in a library prepared for alpha chains, this beta chain is an off-target read, and its abundance has little meaning. V usage is TRBV7-6 and J usage is TRBJ2-5; no clear D. The CDR3 length is 11 residues. The germline gives CDR1 SGHVS, CDR2 FNYEAQ. V shed 8 bases and J shed 2 bases, with 6 bases lying between them. The CDR3 DNA reads TGTGCCAGCGCGAGACAAGAGACCCAGTACTTC. As protein: CASARQETQYF.

This clonotype is categorized as large. This beta chain represents an off-target read in a library built for alpha chains; its size is of limited meaning. The chain uses TRBV29-1 and TRBJ2-1; 9 bases match TRBD2. Germline V gene sequence: CDR1 SQVTM, CDR2 ANQGSEA. The CDR3 is 12 residues long. V trimming: 4 bases; J trimming: 6 bases; junction bases outside the gene matches: 1. The CDR3 bases are TGCAGCGTTGGACTAGCGGCCAATGAGCAGTTCTTC. Protein sequence: CSVGLAANEQFF.

The sample holds a few counts of this clonotype. Within a library made for alpha chains, this beta chain is off target, and its count is uninformative. The chain uses TRBV5-4 and TRBJ2-7, with D possibly being TRBD1 (7 bases). The CDR3 contains 14 residues. V gave up 4 bases and J gave up 5 bases, with 16 bases separating them. Germline V gives CDR1 SGHNT, CDR2 YYREEE (reference sequence). CDR3 nucleotide sequence: TGTGCCAGCAGCCCCAGGGGGGTTCGAAACGAGCAGTACTTC. It is translated as CASSPRGVRNEQYF.

A remark on this clonotype: This beta chain is an unintended read in a library built for alpha chains; its size means little. The rearrangement uses TRBV14 and TRBJ2-5; no clear D gene. The germline V gene has CDR1 SGHDN and CDR2 FVKESK. V shed 3 bases and J shed 2 bases, with 10 bases lying between them. CDR3 length: 14 residues. For the CDR3, the DNA is TGTGCCAGCAGCCATCCCGTAAGGCAAGAGACCCAGTACTTC. It translates to CASSHPVRQETQYF.

In its sample, this clonotype ranks as large. Since it is a stray read in a library aimed at alpha chains, this beta chain has a size that is not meaningful. This rearrangement joins TRBV6-1 to TRBJ2-1, with 10 nucleotides matching TRBD2. The germline CDR1 and CDR2 sequences are MNHNS and SASEGT. V was pared by 6 bases and J by 5 bases, with 1 base of the junction left unmatched. The CDR3 has 13 amino acids. CDR3 coding DNA: TGTGCCAGCAGCAGCGGGGGGGACAATGAGCAGTTCTTC. This translates into CASSSGGDNEQFF.

In this sample, this clonotype turned up a few times. Being off target in a library aimed at alpha chains, this beta chain has a size of little meaning. The chain employs TRBV10-3 and TRBJ1-2; 7 nucleotides match TRBD1. This CDR3 is 14 amino acids long. The germline V gene encodes CDR1 ENHRY and CDR2 SYGVKD. V shed 8 bases, J shed 5 bases, and the junction held 11 bases outside the gene matches. For the CDR3, the DNA is TGTGCCATCCCGGGAGCGACAGGGTCTTATGGCTACACCTTC. Translated: CAIPGATGSYGYTF.

A word on this clonotype: A library made for alpha chains picked up this beta chain off target, so its size means little. The V and J genes are TRBV20-1 and TRBJ2-2, with D possibly TRBD1 on 6 matching bases. CDR3 length: 13 amino acids. The germline V and J ends were trimmed by 7 bases and 5 bases, with 14 bases remaining between them. CDR1 is DFQATT, CDR2 SNEGSKA, per germline (reference sequence). The CDR3 here is CSVQGPGTGELFF. The CDR3, as DNA: TGCAGTGTCCAGGGGCCGGGGACCGGGGAGCTGTTTTTT.

There are a few counts of this clonotype. This beta chain is off target for a library built for alpha chains, so its abundance means little. The chain links TRBV6-2 or TRBV6-3 to TRBJ2-1; 10 bases line up with TRBD2. J gave up 5 bases and V 8 bases, and 6 bases lay outside the gene matches. The germline V gene encodes CDR1 MNHEY and CDR2 SVGEGT. The CDR3 is made up of 14 amino acids. The CDR3 DNA sequence: TGTGCCAGCTCCAGCGGGAGGGCGAACAATGAGCAGTTCTTC. Translation: CASSSGRANNEQFF.